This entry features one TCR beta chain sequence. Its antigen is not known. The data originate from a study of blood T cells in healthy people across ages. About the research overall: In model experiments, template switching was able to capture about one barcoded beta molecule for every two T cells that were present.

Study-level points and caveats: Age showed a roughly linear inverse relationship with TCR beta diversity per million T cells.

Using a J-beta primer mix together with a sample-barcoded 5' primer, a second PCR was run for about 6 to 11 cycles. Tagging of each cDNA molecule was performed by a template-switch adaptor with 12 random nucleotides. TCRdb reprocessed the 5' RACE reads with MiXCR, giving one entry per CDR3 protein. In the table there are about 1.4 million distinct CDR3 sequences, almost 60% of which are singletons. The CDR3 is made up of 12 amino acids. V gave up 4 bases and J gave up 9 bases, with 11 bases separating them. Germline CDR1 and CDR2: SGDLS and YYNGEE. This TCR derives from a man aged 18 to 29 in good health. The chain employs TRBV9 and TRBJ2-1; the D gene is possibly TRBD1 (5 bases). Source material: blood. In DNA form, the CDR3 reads TGTGCCAGCAGCCAGTGGGGCACTGAGCAGTTCTTC. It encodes CASSQWGTEQFF. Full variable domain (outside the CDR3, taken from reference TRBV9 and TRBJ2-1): DSGVTQTPKHLITATGQRVTLRCSPRSGDLSVYWYQQSLDQGLQFLIQYYNGEERAKGNILERFSAQQFPDLHSELNLSSLELGDSALYFCASSQWGTEQFFGPGTRLTVL.